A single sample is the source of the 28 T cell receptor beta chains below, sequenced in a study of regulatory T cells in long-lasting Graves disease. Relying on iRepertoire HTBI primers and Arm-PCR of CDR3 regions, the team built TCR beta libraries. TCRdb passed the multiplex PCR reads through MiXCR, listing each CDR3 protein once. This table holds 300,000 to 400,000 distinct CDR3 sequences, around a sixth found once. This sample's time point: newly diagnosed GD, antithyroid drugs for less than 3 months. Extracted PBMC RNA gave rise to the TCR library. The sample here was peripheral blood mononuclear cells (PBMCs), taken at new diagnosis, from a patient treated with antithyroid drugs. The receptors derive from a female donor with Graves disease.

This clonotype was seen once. CDR3: CASGGGGNTIYF. DNA of the CDR3: TGTGCCAGTGGCGGGGGCGGAAACACCATATATTTT. The chain is built from TRBV6-2 or TRBV6-3 and TRBJ1-3; TRBD1 might be the D (6 bases). Trimming pared 9 bases from V and 4 bases from J, leaving 10 bases between. Per germline, CDR1 MNHEY and CDR2 SVGEGT. This CDR3 is 12 amino acids long.

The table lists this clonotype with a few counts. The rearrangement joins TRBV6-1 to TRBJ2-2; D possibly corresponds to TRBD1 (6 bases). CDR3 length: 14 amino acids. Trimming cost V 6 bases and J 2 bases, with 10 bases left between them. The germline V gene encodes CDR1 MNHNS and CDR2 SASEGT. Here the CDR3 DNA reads TGTGCCAGCAGGGACAGTGGCAACACCGGGGAGCTGTTTTTT. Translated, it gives CASRDSGNTGELFF.

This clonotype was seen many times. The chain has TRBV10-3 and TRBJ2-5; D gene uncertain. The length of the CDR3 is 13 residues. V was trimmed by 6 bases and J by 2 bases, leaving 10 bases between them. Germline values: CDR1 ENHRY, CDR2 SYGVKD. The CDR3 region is CAIRTTSQETQYF. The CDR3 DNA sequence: TGTGCCATCAGAACTACCAGTCAAGAGACCCAGTACTTC.

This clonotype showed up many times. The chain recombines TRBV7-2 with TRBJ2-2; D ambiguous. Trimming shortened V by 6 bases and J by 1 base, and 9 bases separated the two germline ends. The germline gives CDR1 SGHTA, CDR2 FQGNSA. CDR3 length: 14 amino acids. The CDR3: CASRPNRNTGELFF. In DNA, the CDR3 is TGTGCCAGCAGGCCCAACAGGAACACCGGGGAGCTGTTTTTT.

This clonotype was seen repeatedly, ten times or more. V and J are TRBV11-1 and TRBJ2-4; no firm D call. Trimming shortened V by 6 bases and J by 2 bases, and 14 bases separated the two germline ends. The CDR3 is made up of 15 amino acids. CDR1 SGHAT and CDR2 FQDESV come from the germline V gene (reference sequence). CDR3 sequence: CASRRHQDPKNIQYF. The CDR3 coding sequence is TGTGCCAGCAGACGCCATCAGGATCCCAAAAACATTCAGTACTTC.

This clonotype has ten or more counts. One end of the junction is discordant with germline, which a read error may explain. The CDR3 bases are TGTGCCAGCAGTTTTGGGTGGGCAATCTCCTACGATGAGCAGTTCTTC. Translated, it gives CASSFGWAISYDEQFF. The J gene is TRBJ2-1, the V gene TRBV28; D unclear. The CDR3 totals 16 residues. In germline, CDR1 is MDHEN, CDR2 SYDVKM.

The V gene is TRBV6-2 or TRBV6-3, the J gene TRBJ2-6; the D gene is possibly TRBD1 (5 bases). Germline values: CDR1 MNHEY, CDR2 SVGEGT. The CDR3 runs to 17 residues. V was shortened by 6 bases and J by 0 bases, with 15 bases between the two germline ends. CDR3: CASRKPTDPSGANVLTF. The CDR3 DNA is TGTGCCAGCAGGAAGCCGACAGATCCCTCTGGGGCCAACGTCCTGACTTTC.

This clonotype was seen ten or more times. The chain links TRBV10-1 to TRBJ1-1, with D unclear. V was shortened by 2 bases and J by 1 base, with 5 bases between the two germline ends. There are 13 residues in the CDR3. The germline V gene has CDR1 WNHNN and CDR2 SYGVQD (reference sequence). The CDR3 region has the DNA TGCGCCAGCAGTGAGCGGCCGAACACTGAAGCTTTCTTT. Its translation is CASSERPNTEAFF.

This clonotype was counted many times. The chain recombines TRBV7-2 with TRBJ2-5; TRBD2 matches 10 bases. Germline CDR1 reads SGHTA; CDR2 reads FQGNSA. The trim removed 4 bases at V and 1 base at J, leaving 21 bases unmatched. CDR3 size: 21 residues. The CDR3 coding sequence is TGTGCCAGCAGCTCCACCGCCCTCTTTAGCGGGGGGCGTCGAACCCAAGAGACCCAGTACTTC. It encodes CASSSTALFSGGRRTQETQYF.

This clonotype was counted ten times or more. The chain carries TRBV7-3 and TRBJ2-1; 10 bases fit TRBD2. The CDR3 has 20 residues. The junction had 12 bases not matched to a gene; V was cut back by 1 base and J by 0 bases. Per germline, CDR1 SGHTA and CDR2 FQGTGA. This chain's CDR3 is CASSLSPSGSLRSSYNEQFF. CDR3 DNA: TGTGCCAGCAGCTTAAGCCCTAGCGGGAGCCTTAGGAGCTCCTACAATGAGCAGTTCTTC.

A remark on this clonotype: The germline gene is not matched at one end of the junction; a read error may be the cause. This CDR3 reads CASSLTENNEAFF. CDR3 DNA: TGTGCCAGCAGTTTGACAGAAAACAATGAAGCTTTCTTT. The chain links TRBV27 to TRBJ1-1, with D tentatively TRBD1 (5 bases). CDR1 and CDR2 (germline): MNHEY, SMNVEV (reference sequence). The length of the CDR3 is 13 residues.

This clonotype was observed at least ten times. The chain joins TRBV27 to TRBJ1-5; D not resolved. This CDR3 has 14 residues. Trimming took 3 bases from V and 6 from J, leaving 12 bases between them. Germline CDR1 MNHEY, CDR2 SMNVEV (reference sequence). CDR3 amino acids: CASSFYWGFQPQHF. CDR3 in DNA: TGTGCCAGCAGTTTTTATTGGGGATTTCAGCCCCAGCATTTT.

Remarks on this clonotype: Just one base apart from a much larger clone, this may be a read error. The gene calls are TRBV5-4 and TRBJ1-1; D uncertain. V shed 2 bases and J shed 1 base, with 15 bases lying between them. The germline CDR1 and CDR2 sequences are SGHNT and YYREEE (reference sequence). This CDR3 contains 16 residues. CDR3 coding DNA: TGTGCCAGCAGCTTCGAACCCGGTATTCGGAACACTGAAGCTTTCTTT. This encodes CASSFEPGIRNTEAFF.

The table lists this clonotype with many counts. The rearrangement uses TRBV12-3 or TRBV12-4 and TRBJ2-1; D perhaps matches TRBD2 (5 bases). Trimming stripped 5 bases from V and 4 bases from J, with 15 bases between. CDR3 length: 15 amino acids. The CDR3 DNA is TGTGCCAGCAGTCTGGCGTTGGGAGCTTACAATGAGCAGTTCTTC. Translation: CASSLALGAYNEQFF.

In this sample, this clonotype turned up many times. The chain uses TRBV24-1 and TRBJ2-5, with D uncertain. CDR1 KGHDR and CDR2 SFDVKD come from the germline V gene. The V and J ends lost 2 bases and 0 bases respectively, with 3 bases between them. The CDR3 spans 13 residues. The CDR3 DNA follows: TGTGCCACCAGTGATTCGTACCAAGAGACCCAGTACTTC. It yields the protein CATSDSYQETQYF.

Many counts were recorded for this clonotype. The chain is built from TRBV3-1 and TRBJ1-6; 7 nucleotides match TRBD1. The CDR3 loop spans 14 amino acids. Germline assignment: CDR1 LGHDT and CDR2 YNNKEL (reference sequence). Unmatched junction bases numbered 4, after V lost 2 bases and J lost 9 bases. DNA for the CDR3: TGTGCCAGCAGCCAACGGGACAGAGGTTCACCCCTCCACTTT. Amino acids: CASSQRDRGSPLHF.

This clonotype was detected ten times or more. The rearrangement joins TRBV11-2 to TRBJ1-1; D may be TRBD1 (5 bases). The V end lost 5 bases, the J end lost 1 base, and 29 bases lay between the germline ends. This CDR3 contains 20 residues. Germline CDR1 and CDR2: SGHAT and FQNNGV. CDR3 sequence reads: CASSTRGVLAPIGKNTEAFF. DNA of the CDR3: TGTGCCAGCAGCACCAGAGGGGTTCTTGCTCCCATCGGGAAGAACACTGAAGCTTTCTTT.

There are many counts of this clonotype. CDR3 residues: CASSYSTGQYGYTF. Written as DNA, the CDR3 is TGTGCCAGCAGTTACTCAACGGGACAGTATGGCTACACCTTC. V is TRBV6-5 and J is TRBJ1-2; 7 bases line up with TRBD1. V lost 0 bases and J lost 5; bases outside the gene matches: 3. The CDR3 totals 14 residues. Germline CDR1 MNHEY, CDR2 SVGAGI.

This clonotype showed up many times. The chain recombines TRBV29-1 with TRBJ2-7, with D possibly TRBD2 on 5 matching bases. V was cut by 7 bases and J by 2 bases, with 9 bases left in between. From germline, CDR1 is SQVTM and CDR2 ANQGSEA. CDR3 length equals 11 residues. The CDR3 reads CSAGGTYEQYF. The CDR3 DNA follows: TGCAGCGCAGGAGGAACCTACGAGCAGTACTTC.

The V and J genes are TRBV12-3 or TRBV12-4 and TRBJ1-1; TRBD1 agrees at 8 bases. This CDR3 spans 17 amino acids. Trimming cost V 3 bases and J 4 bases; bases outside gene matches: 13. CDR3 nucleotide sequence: TGTGCCAGCAGTTTGGGGACAGGACTCAGGGGGGGCACTGAAGCTTTCTTT. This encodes CASSLGTGLRGGTEAFF.

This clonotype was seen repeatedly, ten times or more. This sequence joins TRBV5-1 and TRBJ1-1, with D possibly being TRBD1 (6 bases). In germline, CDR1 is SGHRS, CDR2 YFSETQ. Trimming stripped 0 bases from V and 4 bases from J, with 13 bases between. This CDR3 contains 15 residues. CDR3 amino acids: CASSLGGPRGTEAFF. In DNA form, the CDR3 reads TGCGCCAGCAGCTTGGGGGGACCCAGGGGCACTGAAGCTTTCTTT.

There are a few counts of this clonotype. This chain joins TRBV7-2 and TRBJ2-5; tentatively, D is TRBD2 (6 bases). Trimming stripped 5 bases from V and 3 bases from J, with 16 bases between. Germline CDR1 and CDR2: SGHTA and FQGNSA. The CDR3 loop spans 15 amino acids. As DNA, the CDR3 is TGTGCCAGCAGCCCCTGGCGGGACCTTAAAGAGACCCAGTACTTC. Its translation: CASSPWRDLKETQYF.

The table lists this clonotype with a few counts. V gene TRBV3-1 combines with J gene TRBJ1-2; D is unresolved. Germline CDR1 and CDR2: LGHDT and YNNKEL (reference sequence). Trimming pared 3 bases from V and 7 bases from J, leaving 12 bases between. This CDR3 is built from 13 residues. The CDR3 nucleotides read TGTGCCAGCAGCCATCGAGACCCTTCTGGCTACACCTTC. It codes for CASSHRDPSGYTF.

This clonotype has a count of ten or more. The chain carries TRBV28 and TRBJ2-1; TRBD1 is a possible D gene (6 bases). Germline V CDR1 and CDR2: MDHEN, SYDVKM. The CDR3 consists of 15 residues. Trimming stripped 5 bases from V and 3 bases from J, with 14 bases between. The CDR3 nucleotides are TGTGCCAGCAGTAATCTCCAGGGGAACTACAATGAGCAGTTCTTC. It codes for CASSNLQGNYNEQFF.

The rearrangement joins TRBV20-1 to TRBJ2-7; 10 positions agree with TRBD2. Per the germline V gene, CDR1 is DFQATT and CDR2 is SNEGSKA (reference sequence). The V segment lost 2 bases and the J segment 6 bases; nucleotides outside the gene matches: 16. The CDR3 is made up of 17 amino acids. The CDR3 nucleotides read TGCAGTGCTAGAAGCCTTCAAGCGGGAGGGCCCTTAGGCGAGCAGTACTTC. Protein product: CSARSLQAGGPLGEQYF.

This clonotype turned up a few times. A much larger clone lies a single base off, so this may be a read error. CDR3 coding DNA: TGCAGTGTGGGCTATCGCACCGAGCAGTACTTC. Translating gives CSVGYRTEQYF. V gene TRBV20-1 combines with J gene TRBJ2-7; D remains unclear. The V gene's germline CDR1 is DFQATT and CDR2 SNEGSKA (reference sequence). The germline V and J ends were trimmed by 7 bases and 6 bases, with 13 bases remaining between them. This CDR3 comprises 11 residues.

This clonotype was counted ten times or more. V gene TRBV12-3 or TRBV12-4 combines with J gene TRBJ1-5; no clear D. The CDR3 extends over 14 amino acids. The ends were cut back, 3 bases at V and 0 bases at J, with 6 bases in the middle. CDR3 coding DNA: TGTGCCAGCAGTTTCGGCAGTAGCAATCAGCCCCAGCATTTT. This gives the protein CASSFGSSNQPQHF.

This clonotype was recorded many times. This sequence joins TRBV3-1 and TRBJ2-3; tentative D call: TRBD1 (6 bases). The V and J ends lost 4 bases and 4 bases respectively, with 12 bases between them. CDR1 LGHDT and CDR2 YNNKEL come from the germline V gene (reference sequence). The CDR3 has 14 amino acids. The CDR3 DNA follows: TGTGCCAGCAGCCTACAGGGTGGACCAGATACGCAGTATTTT. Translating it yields CASSLQGGPDTQYF.